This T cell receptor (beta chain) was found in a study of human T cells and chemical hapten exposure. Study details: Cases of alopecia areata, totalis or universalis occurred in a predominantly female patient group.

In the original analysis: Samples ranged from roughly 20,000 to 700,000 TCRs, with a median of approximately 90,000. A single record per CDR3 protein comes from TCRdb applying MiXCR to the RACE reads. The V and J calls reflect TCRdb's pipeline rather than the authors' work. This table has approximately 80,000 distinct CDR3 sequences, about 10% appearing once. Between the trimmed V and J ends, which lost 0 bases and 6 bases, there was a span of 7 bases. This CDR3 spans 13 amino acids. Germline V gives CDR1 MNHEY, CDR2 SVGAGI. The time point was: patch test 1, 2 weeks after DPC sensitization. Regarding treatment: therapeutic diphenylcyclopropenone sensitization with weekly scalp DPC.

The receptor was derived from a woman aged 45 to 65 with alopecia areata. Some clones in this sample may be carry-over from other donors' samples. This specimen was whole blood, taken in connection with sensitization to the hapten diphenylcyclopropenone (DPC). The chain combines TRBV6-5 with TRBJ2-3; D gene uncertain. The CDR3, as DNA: TGTGCCAGCAGTTACTCGCCCAGGGATACGCAGTATTTT. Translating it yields CASSYSPRDTQYF.